The subject of this entry is one T cell receptor (beta chain). The data were taken from a study of cytomegalovirus exposure and HLA in healthy donors. About the study: Of 300 to 500 genotyped donors, more than 70% clustered with self-reported Caucasian donors.

In the PCR, 60 Vbeta and 13 Jbeta primers were used. Assay: immunoSEQ multiplex PCR; the TCRdb copy retains only in-frame clones and omits some. The table has about 170,000 clones, around 83% seen once. The V segment lost 3 bases and the J segment 6 bases; nucleotides outside the gene matches: 6. The CDR3 has 15 residues. Germline V CDR1 and CDR2: MGHRA, YSYEKL. The chain is built from TRBV4-1 and TRBJ2-1, with 9 bases lining up with TRBD2. Sequenced sample: PBMCs. This TCR was recovered from a man aged 30-40 years in good health and CMV-seropositive. The CDR3 loop reads CASSHRLAGLNEQFF. The CDR3 DNA follows: TGCGCCAGCAGCCACCGGCTAGCGGGGCTCAATGAGCAGTTCTTC.